Listed below are T cell receptor beta chains from one sample, sequenced in a study of OX40 agonist ivuxolimab in advanced cancers. Clones were sequenced by immunoSEQ multiplex PCR, and TCRdb holds only the in-frame ones, with some missing. The sample consists of more than 65,000 clones, about 88% of them appearing once. Specimen: CD4+ or CD8+ T cells sorted from blood, collected in a trial of the OX40 agonist ivuxolimab. Receptors originate from an adult with an advanced solid tumor such as melanoma, head and neck, liver or kidney cancer. Both conserved end residues are part of each CDR3. D genes are given only for firm matches. Rows give clone size only sometimes, using once, few, many, or a class for an expanded clone.

CDR3	DNA	V	size	D	J
CASSPTVSGANVLTF	TGTGCCAGCAGTCCAACAGTCTCTGGGGCCAACGTCCTGACTTTC	TRBV25-1	-	-	TRBJ2-6
CASSSGQENSPLHF	TGTGCCAGCAGCTCCGGACAGGAGAATTCACCCCTCCACTTT	TRBV6-5	few	TRBD1	TRBJ1-6
CASSFMSGGAQYF	TGTGCCAGCAGCTTCATGAGCGGGGGGGCCCAGTACTTC	TRBV7-2	-	TRBD2	TRBJ2-5
CASNIGQGRTNYGYTF	TGTGCCAGCAACATAGGACAGGGACGCACTAACTATGGCTACACCTTC	TRBV2	-	TRBD1	TRBJ1-2
CASSYGSRDPQHF	TGTGCCAGCAGTTACGGGTCGAGGGATCCCCAGCATTTT	TRBV6-5	-	-	TRBJ1-5
CASKKGGGGGTEAFF	TGTGCCAGCAAAAAAGGAGGGGGCGGTGGCACTGAAGCTTTCTTT	TRBV28	-	TRBD1	TRBJ1-1
CASSPLTGSFSGNTIYF	TGTGCCAGCAGCCCACTGACAGGGTCTTTTTCTGGAAACACCATATATTTT	TRBV9	-	TRBD1	TRBJ1-3
CASSLSVDRVGGELFF	TGTGCCAGCAGTTTATCCGTGGACAGGGTCGGCGGGGAGCTGTTTTTT	TRBV27	few	TRBD1	TRBJ2-2
CASRVVLGGSQPQHF	TGTGCCAGTAGGGTTGTCCTGGGTGGAAGTCAGCCCCAGCATTTT	TRBV19	-	-	TRBJ1-5
CASSPGTSGYGYTF	TGTGCCAGCTCACCGGGAACTTCGGGCTATGGCTACACCTTC	TRBV18	-	-	TRBJ1-2
CASSKDRNTEAFF	TGCGCCAGCAGTAAGGACAGAAACACTGAAGCTTTCTTT	TRBV5-1	-	-	TRBJ1-1
CASNLTPADLYEQYF	TGCGCCAGCAACCTAACTCCTGCGGACCTCTACGAGCAGTACTTC	TRBV5-1	-	-	TRBJ2-7
CSVEERQPTGELFF	TGCAGCGTTGAAGAGCGGCAGCCCACCGGGGAGCTGTTTTTT	TRBV29-1	-	-	TRBJ2-2
CASNYGDRVNEQFF	TGTGCCAGCAACTACGGGGACAGGGTGAATGAGCAGTTCTTC	TRBV11-2	few	TRBD1	TRBJ2-1
CATGLAGGTYEQYF	TGTGCCACTGGGCTAGCGGGAGGGACCTACGAGCAGTACTTC	TRBV10-3	-	TRBD2	TRBJ2-7
CASSYRRGEKLFF	TGTGCCAGCAGTTACAGGAGAGGGGAAAAACTGTTTTTT	TRBV6-6	-	-	TRBJ1-4
CASSFGTRISSYEQYF	TGTGCCAGCAGCTTTGGGACTAGGATATCTTCCTACGAGCAGTACTTC	TRBV7-2	-	TRBD2	TRBJ2-7
CASSYSTVSGANVLTF	TGTGCCAGCAGTTACTCGACAGTCTCTGGGGCCAACGTCCTGACTTTC	TRBV6-5	once	-	TRBJ2-6
CASSLGTRSATDTQYF	TGTGCCAGCAGCCTAGGGACTAGGAGCGCCACAGATACGCAGTATTTT	TRBV9	-	TRBD2	TRBJ2-3
CASTPGGGGSGANVLTF	TGTGCCAGCACCCCAGGCGGGGGGGGCTCTGGGGCCAACGTCCTGACTTTC	TRBV7-2	-	TRBD2	TRBJ2-6
CASSIGWYGYTF	TGTGCCAGCAGCATAGGCTGGTATGGCTACACCTTC	TRBV6-5	-	-	TRBJ1-2
CASSAGDTNTGELFF	TGTGCCAGCAGTGCTGGGGATACGAACACCGGGGAGCTGTTTTTT	TRBV2	-	-	TRBJ2-2
CACNTGYTEAFF	TGTGCCTGCAATACAGGGTACACTGAAGCTTTCTTT	TRBV30	-	-	TRBJ1-1
CASSLAGSSGGAIDTQYF	TGCGCCAGCAGCTTGGCTGGCTCTAGCGGGGGGGCTATAGATACGCAGTATTTT	TRBV5-1	-	TRBD2	TRBJ2-3
CASSLARESTGYTF	TGTGCCAGCAGCTTAGCCCGAGAAAGCACTGGCTACACCTTC	TRBV7-3	-	-	TRBJ1-2
CASRNSGDSTDTQYF	TGCGCCAGCAGGAATAGCGGAGATAGCACAGATACGCAGTATTTT	TRBV5-1	-	-	TRBJ2-3
CASSFRADTEAFF	TGTGCCAGCAGCTTTAGGGCAGACACTGAAGCTTTCTTT	TRBV7-9	few	-	TRBJ1-1
CASSLGLTSEYNEQFF	TGTGCCAGCAGCTTGGGACTAACTAGCGAGTACAATGAGCAGTTCTTC	TRBV5-4	-	TRBD2	TRBJ2-1
CASSLEHTGELFF	TGTGCCAGCAGTCTGGAACACACCGGGGAGCTGTTTTTT	TRBV6-5	-	-	TRBJ2-2
CASSFRTGLNGFSYEQYF	TGTGCCAGCAGCTTCCGGACAGGGTTAAATGGGTTCTCCTACGAGCAGTACTTC	TRBV12-1	-	-	TRBJ2-7
CASTSTGGREQYF	TGTGCCAGCACCTCGACAGGGGGGCGCGAGCAGTACTTC	TRBV6-1	-	TRBD1	TRBJ2-7
CASSSGTSLREQYF	TGTGCCAGCAGCTCCGGGACTAGCCTGAGGGAGCAGTACTTC	TRBV5-4	once	TRBD2	TRBJ2-7
CASNRGTSGGQETQYF	TGTGCCAGCAACAGAGGGACTAGCGGGGGCCAAGAGACCCAGTACTTC	TRBV6-6	-	TRBD2	TRBJ2-5
CASSTRLGRSEKLFF	TGTGCCAGCAGCACCCGGTTGGGCCGGAGTGAAAAACTGTTTTTT	TRBV7-9	-	-	TRBJ1-4
CSARDSEAFF	TGCAGTGCTAGAGACTCTGAAGCTTTCTTT	TRBV20-1	-	-	TRBJ1-1
CASSLAGTSGAGANVLTF	TGCGCCAGCAGCTTGGCCGGGACTAGCGGGGCTGGGGCCAACGTCCTGACTTTC	TRBV5-1	-	TRBD2	TRBJ2-6
CASSPRGDRGNQPQHF	TGTGCCAGCAGCCCCCGGGGAGACAGGGGCAATCAGCCCCAGCATTTT	TRBV9	-	TRBD1	TRBJ1-5